This T cell receptor (beta chain) was captured by sequencing in a study of cytomegalovirus exposure and HLA in healthy donors. Study background: A later analysis reported the same platform for the roughly 120 validation repertoires and the roughly 700 first-cohort repertoires. General study findings and limits: A list of approximately 150 TCR beta chains associated with cytomegalovirus was given. In the approximately 120 validation repertoires, a later analysis found that first-cohort TCR clusters tended to co-occur. Reports described diagnosis of cytomegalovirus status by the classifier as highly specific and sensitive.

Of note for this clone: The antigen is not known.

The CDR3 length is 12 residues. CDR1 is SGHVS, CDR2 FQNEAQ, per germline. V gave up 3 bases and J gave up 5 bases, with 7 bases separating them. TCRdb keeps only in-frame clones here, not all; method: immunoSEQ multiplex PCR. The profile shows about 300,000 clones, 70% to 90% of them singletons. The rearrangement uses TRBV7-8 and TRBJ2-5; D call uncertain. The receptor's source is a woman aged 18-29 years in good health and CMV-seronegative. The sequencing sample was made of PBMCs. Written as DNA, the CDR3 is TGTGCCAGCAGCTTTTATCGGGAGACCCAGTACTTC. Its protein product is CASSFYRETQYF.